Detailed here is one T cell receptor beta chain. Its antigen is not known. At collection, donors were nominally healthy, but unrecorded immune exposures were probable. The study ran its PCR with 60 Vbeta and 13 Jbeta primers. Assay: immunoSEQ multiplex PCR; the TCRdb copy retains only in-frame clones and omits some. The table records some 77,000 clones, over 70% of them present only once. The CDR3 has 13 residues. Germline CDR1 is MNHNS and CDR2 is SASEGT. The V gene lost 2 bases and the J gene lost 0 bases, with 5 bases spanning the gap. The data derive from a study of cytomegalovirus exposure and HLA in healthy donors. General study findings and limits: Equally common other TCR beta chains were less clonally expanded than HLA-associated ones, a later analysis found.

The receptor comes from a woman in her fifties or sixties in good health and CMV-seropositive. Sequenced: PBMCs. V and J are TRBV6-1 and TRBJ2-7; D is unresolved. The CDR3 here is CASSERDSYEQYF. CDR3 bases: TGTGCCAGCAGTGAAAGAGACTCCTACGAGCAGTACTTC.